This T cell receptor (beta chain) is from a study of graft-versus-host responses after intestinal transplantation. Study-level background: In this cohort, recipients had multivisceral, liver-intestinal, or isolated intestinal transplants. Study-level findings and limits: GvH clone levels peaked in circulation, and this peak was associated with early post-transplant HvG declines. Patients who carried graft-donor T cell macrochimerism also had high graft-versus-host to host-versus-graft clonal ratios in their allografts.

The CDR3 is made up of 16 amino acids. Per the germline V gene, CDR1 is SGHRS and CDR2 is YFSETQ. V gave up 5 bases and J gave up 4 bases; unmatched junction bases: 10. A remark on this clone: Its antigen is not known.

Sequencing used immunoSEQ multiplex PCR; TCRdb keeps in-frame clones, though not all of them. The sample lists some 130,000 clones, roughly 95% occurring once. The specimen comprised unstimulated CD8+ T cells sorted from spleen or lymph node cells, sampled before intestinal transplant. J is TRBJ2-2 and V is TRBV5-1, with TRBD2 matching over 8 bases. The sequence was obtained from a human donor who received an intestinal transplant. CDR3 protein: CASREAGRALTGELFF. As DNA, the CDR3 is TGCGCCAGCAGGGAGGCCGGGAGGGCCCTCACCGGGGAGCTGTTTTTT.